These 15 T cell receptor beta chains originate from one sample sequenced in a study of identical twins (TCRdb year 2016). To prepare the library, 5' RACE was applied. Data came from an Illumina HiSeq 2000. TCRdb reran the public reads through fastp at Q25 and MiXCR, keeping productive beta chains. Rows are unified per CDR3 protein, each entry keeping the most common DNA and genes. For this sample the table gives around 290,000 distinct CDR3 sequences, of which more than 8% were detected only once. The top ten constitute 5.5% to 9% of the sample. These data were also reused for a study on yellow fever vaccine responses in identical twins.

Sequenced input: CD8+ T cells sorted from blood. These receptors were collected from a woman between 18 and 29 years old in good health.

Many counts were recorded for this clonotype. The chain uses TRBV2 and TRBJ2-4, with D possibly matching TRBD1 (6 bases). Per germline, CDR1 SNHLY and CDR2 FYNNEI. CDR3 length: 14 amino acids. Trimming removed 7 bases at V and 3 bases at J, with 13 bases between. The CDR3 DNA follows: TGTGCCAGCAAAGAGGGGGATAACAAAAACATTCAGTACTTC. It yields the protein CASKEGDNKNIQYF.

There are many counts of this clonotype. CDR3 amino acids: CSVPGQGWYNEQFF. The CDR3 nucleotides read TGCAGCGTCCCGGGACAGGGTTGGTACAATGAGCAGTTCTTC. V and J are TRBV29-1 and TRBJ2-1; 9 nucleotides agree with TRBD1. Trimming at V came to 6 bases and at J to 4 bases, leaving 7 bases not matched to a gene. The germline V gene has CDR1 SQVTM and CDR2 ANQGSEA. The CDR3 has 14 amino acids.

This clonotype has a handful of counts. V gene TRBV4-3 combines with J gene TRBJ2-6, with a possible D match to TRBD2 (5 bases). CDR3 size: 17 residues. V lost 0 bases, J lost 2 bases, and 11 bases lay in between. The V gene's germline CDR1 is LGHNA and CDR2 YSLEER. CDR3 nucleotides: TGCGCCAGCAGCCAAGACACGGCGGGTACTGGGGCCAACGTCCTGACTTTC. Protein sequence: CASSQDTAGTGANVLTF.

This clonotype was counted between two and nine times. V usage is TRBV7-9 and J usage is TRBJ2-3; D is uncertain. V was shortened by 7 bases and J by 3 bases, with 11 bases between the two germline ends. The CDR3 is made up of 13 amino acids. Germline CDR1 and CDR2: SEHNR and FQNEAQ (reference sequence). In DNA, the CDR3 is TGTGCCAGCACGATCGCGGCGACAGATACGCAGTATTTT. This gives the protein CASTIAATDTQYF.

Ten or more counts support this clonotype. This rearrangement joins TRBV12-3 or TRBV12-4 to TRBJ2-5, with TRBD2 as a possible D gene (5 bases). Trimming cost V 7 bases and J 4 bases, with 19 bases left between them. The CDR3 runs 15 residues. The CDR3 is CASKPKEGLVETQYF. In DNA form, the CDR3 reads TGTGCCAGCAAACCTAAAGAGGGCCTCGTAGAGACCCAGTACTTC.

This clonotype has more than one count but fewer than ten. Mismatch with germline at one junction end may stem from a read error. This chain links TRBV20-1 with TRBJ2-5, with no clear D. The CDR3 extends over 17 amino acids. Germline assignment: CDR1 DFQATT and CDR2 SNEGSKA (reference sequence). The CDR3 sequence is CCARDLFGDRPQETQYF. CDR3 coding DNA: TGCTGTGCTAGAGATCTGTTTGGTGACCGGCCACAAGAGACCCAGTACTTC.

The rearrangement joins TRBV4-1 to TRBJ1-6, with 11 bases matching TRBD1. V lost 1 base and J lost 4; bases outside the gene matches: 3. Germline V gene lookup returns CDR1 MGHRA and CDR2 YSYEKL. This CDR3 spans 17 amino acids. The CDR3: CASSQVGQGAYNSPLHF. The CDR3 DNA sequence: TGCGCCAGCAGCCAAGTTGGACAGGGGGCTTATAATTCACCCCTCCACTTT.

Ten or more counts support this clonotype. CDR3 coding DNA: TGCGCCAGCAGCTTGAGGGCGGGGGGCCTTTACAATGAGCAGTTCTTC. This codes for CASSLRAGGLYNEQFF. V and J are TRBV5-1 and TRBJ2-1; 8 bases fit TRBD2. V dropped 1 base and J dropped 4; count of bases not matched to a gene: 7. The germline V gene has CDR1 SGHRS and CDR2 YFSETQ. The CDR3 consists of 16 residues. Filled out from reference TRBV5-1 and TRBJ2-1, the complete variable domain reads KAGVTQTPRYLIKTRGQQVTLSCSPISGHRSVSWYQQTPGQGLQFLFEYFSETQRNKGNFPGRFSGRQFSNSRSEMNVSTLELGDSALYLCASSLRAGGLYNEQFFGPGTRLTVL.

This clonotype was recorded a few times. The rearrangement joins TRBV5-1 to TRBJ2-2, with D unclear. This CDR3 is 14 amino acids long. Germline values: CDR1 SGHRS, CDR2 YFSETQ. V was shortened by 0 bases and J by 4 bases, with 7 bases between the two germline ends. CDR3 sequence: CASSLVSSTGELFF. The CDR3 region has the DNA TGCGCCAGCAGCTTGGTTTCGTCCACCGGGGAGCTGTTTTTT.

This chain joins TRBV20-1 and TRBJ1-1, with TRBD1 identical over 7 bases. Losses at the gene ends were 4 bases for V and 1 base for J; bases not matched to a gene: 18. This CDR3 spans 18 amino acids. Germline V gene data show CDR1 as DFQATT and CDR2 as SNEGSKA (reference sequence). As DNA, the CDR3 is TGCAGTGCTACGATTGACAGGGCCGGTATGAGGTGGAACACTGAAGCTTTCTTT. This encodes CSATIDRAGMRWNTEAFF.

There are many counts of this clonotype. The chain couples TRBV4-3 to TRBJ2-7; TRBD2 is a possible D gene (5 bases). This CDR3 contains 16 residues. Germline CDR1 is LGHNA and CDR2 is YSLEER. The ends were cut back, 1 base at V and 2 bases at J, with 15 bases in the middle. CDR3 bases: TGCGCCAGCAGCCAAGTATCTGAGGGAAGCCCCTACGAGCAGTACTTC. This translates into CASSQVSEGSPYEQYF.

The V gene is TRBV20-1, the J gene TRBJ2-7, with TRBD2 matching 8 bases. The CDR3 has 14 residues. With 3 bases clipped from V and 6 bases from J, the junction kept 10 bases outside the gene matches. Germline assignment: CDR1 DFQATT and CDR2 SNEGSKA (reference sequence). This CDR3 reads CSARTTSATGEQYF. CDR3 sequence (DNA): TGCAGTGCTAGGACGACTAGCGCCACTGGCGAGCAGTACTTC.

This clonotype has just a few counts. The chain couples TRBV11-2 to TRBJ2-3; 7 bases fit TRBD1. Germline CDR1 is SGHAT and CDR2 is FQNNGV. The CDR3 contains 17 residues. V gave up 3 bases and J gave up 2 bases; unmatched junction bases: 11. DNA for the CDR3: TGTGCCAGCAGCTTCCCCGACAGGGAACCTCACACAGATACGCAGTATTTT. Translated, it gives CASSFPDREPHTDTQYF.

As for this clonotype: A much bigger clone sits one base away, suggesting this may be a read error. The V call is TRBV20-1, the J call TRBJ2-1; 8 nucleotides agree with TRBD2. The CDR3 is 17 amino acids. The germline CDR1 and CDR2 sequences are DFQATT and SNEGSKA (reference sequence). The CDR3 DNA reads as TGCAGTGCTAGATCTGTTGACGGACTAGCCCCGCACAATGAGCGGTTCTTC. Translating it yields CSARSVDGLAPHNERFF.

This clonotype was seen more than once but under ten times. The chain uses TRBV4-2 and TRBJ2-1; D not resolved. CDR3 length equals 13 residues. Germline V gene sequence: CDR1 LGHNA, CDR2 YNFKEQ. The germline V and J ends were trimmed by 4 bases and 6 bases, with 10 bases remaining between them. This CDR3 is CASSLLLANEQFF. The CDR3, as DNA: TGTGCCAGCAGCCTATTACTCGCCAATGAGCAGTTCTTC.